This TCR beta chain comes out of a study of OX40 agonist ivuxolimab in advanced cancers. In the study overall: Age averaged about 62 years (range roughly 23 to 79), and 82.7% were male. Study-wide results and limits: Antigens targeted by the expanded peripheral T cells were not determined.

With respect to this clone: Its antigen is not known.

Method: immunoSEQ multiplex PCR; TCRdb's copy keeps in-frame clones and lacks some. The sample yields 50,000 to 75,000 clones, roughly nine tenths seen once. In germline, CDR1 is SGHAT, CDR2 FQNNGV. CDR3 length: 14 amino acids. Trimming stripped 5 bases from V and 5 bases from J, with 12 bases between. The chain has TRBV11-2 and TRBJ2-2, with D unresolved. The sequence derives from an adult with an advanced solid tumor such as melanoma, head and neck, liver or kidney cancer. Sequencing was performed on CD4+ or CD8+ T cells sorted from blood, taken in a trial of the OX40 agonist ivuxolimab. This CDR3 is CASSLLPATGELFF. In nucleotides, the CDR3 is TGTGCCAGCAGCCTACTTCCGGCGACCGGGGAGCTGTTTTTT.